The 2 T cell receptor beta chains below come from one sample, sequenced in a study of beta chain features in type 1 diabetes. Study-level results: There was a moderate but significant shortening of TCRB CDR3s in all four CD4+ subsets of Type 1 diabetes patients.

These TCRs are of unknown antigen specificity. TCRB transcripts that were expressed got sequenced, as all of the isolated RNA had been reverse transcribed. The method was immunoSEQ multiplex PCR; TCRdb's version includes in-frame clones alone and lacks a portion of them. The sample includes approximately 360,000 clones, over 9.5% of them seen just once. The source material was naive CD4+ T cells from blood. All receptors derive from a woman between 18 and 29 years old with type 1 diabetes.

This clone was detected only a few times. The CDR3 DNA sequence: TGTGCCAGCAGCGGTGGGACAGCCATGGGCAATCAGCCCCAGCATTTT. Protein: CASSGGTAMGNQPQHF. The V and J genes are TRBV11-2 and TRBJ1-5, with TRBD1 matching over 7 bases. Unmatched junction bases numbered 9, after V lost 5 bases and J lost 2 bases. CDR3 length: 16 residues. CDR1 and CDR2 from the germline V gene are SGHAT and FQNNGV.

The chain links TRBV7-2 to TRBJ2-3; 7 bases are a match to TRBD1. CDR1 SGHTA and CDR2 FQGNSA come from the germline V gene. The CDR3 is made up of 14 amino acids. After removal of 2 bases from V and 7 bases from J, the junction contained 6 bases not matched to a gene. In DNA form, the CDR3 reads TGTGCCAGCAGCTTAACAGGGGTCGGATATACGCAGTATTTT. Encoded protein: CASSLTGVGYTQYF.